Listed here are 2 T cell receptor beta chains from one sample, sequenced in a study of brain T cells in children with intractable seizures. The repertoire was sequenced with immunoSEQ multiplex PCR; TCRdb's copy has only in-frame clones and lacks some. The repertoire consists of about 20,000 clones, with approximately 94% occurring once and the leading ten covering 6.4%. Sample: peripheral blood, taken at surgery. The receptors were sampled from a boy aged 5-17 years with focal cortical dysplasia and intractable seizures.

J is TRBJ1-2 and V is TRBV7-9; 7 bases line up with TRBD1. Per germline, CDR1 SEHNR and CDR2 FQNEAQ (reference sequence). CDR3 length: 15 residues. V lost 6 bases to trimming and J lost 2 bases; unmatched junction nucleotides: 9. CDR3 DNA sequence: TGTGCCAGCAGTTCGGCAGCGGGACAGAACTATGGCTACACCTTC. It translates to CASSSAAGQNYGYTF. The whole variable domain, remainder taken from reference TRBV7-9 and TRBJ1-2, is DTGVSQNPRHKITKRGQNVTFRCDPISEHNRLYWYRQTLGQGPEFLTYFQNEAQLEKSRLLSDRFSAERPKGSFSTLEIQRTEQGDSAMYLCASSSAAGQNYGYTFGSGTRLTVV.

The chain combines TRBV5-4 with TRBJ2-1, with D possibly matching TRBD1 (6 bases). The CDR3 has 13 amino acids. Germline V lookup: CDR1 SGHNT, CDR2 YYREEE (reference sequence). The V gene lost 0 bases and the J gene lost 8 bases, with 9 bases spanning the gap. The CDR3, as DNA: TGTGCCAGCAGCTTGGACAGGGTAGATGAGCAGTTCTTC. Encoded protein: CASSLDRVDEQFF.